Listed below are T cell receptor beta chains from one sample, sequenced in a study of regulatory T cells in long-lasting Graves disease. TCRdb recomputed calls from the multiplex PCR reads with MiXCR, one row per CDR3 protein. This table holds roughly 450,000 distinct CDR3 sequences, under 25% found once. This specimen consisted of peripheral blood mononuclear cells (PBMCs), obtained when the disease was refractory, from a patient treated with antithyroid drugs. These receptors came from a female donor with Graves disease. Each CDR3 is given with its conserved first and last residue. A D gene is named only where the DNA matches it firmly. Only some rows state a clone size, as once, few, many or a class for expanded clones.

V: TRBV12-3/TRBV12-4; size: many; D: TRBD2; J: TRBJ2-5; CDR3: CASSSGVAGREETQYF; DNA: TGTGCCAGCAGCTCCGGGGTAGCGGGTCGGGAAGAGACCCAGTACTTC
V: TRBV28; size: few; D: NA; J: TRBJ2-1; CDR3: CASSLYRGAGYNEQFF; DNA: TGTGCCAGCAGTTTATACCGGGGTGCTGGCTACAATGAGCAGTTCTTC
V: TRBV12-3/TRBV12-4; size: many; D: TRBD2; J: TRBJ2-5; CDR3: CASSLAPTSGTLRGQETQYF; DNA: TGTGCCAGCAGTTTAGCCCCGACTAGCGGGACCCTCCGGGGGCAAGAGACCCAGTACTTC
V: TRBV27; size: many; D: TRBD1; J: TRBJ1-1; CDR3: CASSPLRGHSTEAFF; DNA: TGTGCCAGCAGTCCGCTGAGGGGGCACAGCACTGAAGCTTTCTTT
V: TRBV10-1; size: NA; D: TRBD2; J: TRBJ2-1; CDR3: CASSEPSAGGSSSYNEQFF; DNA: TGCGCCAGCAGTGAGCCTTCAGCGGGAGGATCGAGCTCCTACAATGAGCAGTTCTTC
V: TRBV6-1; size: few; D: NA; J: TRBJ2-2; CDR3: CASSNKGGLNTGELFF; DNA: TGTGCCAGCAGCAATAAAGGGGGGTTGAACACCGGGGAGCTGTTTTTT
V: TRBV30; size: NA; D: NA; J: TRBJ2-3; CDR3: CAWSVPIDTQYF; DNA: TGTGCCTGGAGTGTACCCATAGATACGCAGTATTTT
V: TRBV28; size: many; D: NA; J: TRBJ2-5; CDR3: CASSPPPTGRETQYF; DNA: TGTGCCAGCAGTCCCCCCCCGACAGGACGGGAGACCCAGTACTTC
V: TRBV5-1; size: NA; D: NA; J: TRBJ2-2; CDR3: CASSGPKPTGELFF; DNA: TGCGCCAGCAGCGGACCCAAGCCCACCGGGGAGCTGTTTTTT
V: TRBV5-4; size: many; D: NA; J: TRBJ2-5; CDR3: CASSFAETQYF; DNA: TGTGCCAGCAGCTTTGCGGAGACCCAGTACTTC
V: TRBV29-1; size: NA; D: NA; J: TRBJ1-2; CDR3: CSVEGKGTSGYTF; DNA: TGCAGCGTTGAAGGAAAGGGTACTAGCGGCTACACCTTC
V: TRBV5-1; size: NA; D: TRBD2; J: TRBJ2-1; CDR3: CASSFQRESSYNGQFF; DNA: TGCGCCAGCAGTTTTCAGCGGGAGAGCTCCTACAATGGGCAGTTCTTC